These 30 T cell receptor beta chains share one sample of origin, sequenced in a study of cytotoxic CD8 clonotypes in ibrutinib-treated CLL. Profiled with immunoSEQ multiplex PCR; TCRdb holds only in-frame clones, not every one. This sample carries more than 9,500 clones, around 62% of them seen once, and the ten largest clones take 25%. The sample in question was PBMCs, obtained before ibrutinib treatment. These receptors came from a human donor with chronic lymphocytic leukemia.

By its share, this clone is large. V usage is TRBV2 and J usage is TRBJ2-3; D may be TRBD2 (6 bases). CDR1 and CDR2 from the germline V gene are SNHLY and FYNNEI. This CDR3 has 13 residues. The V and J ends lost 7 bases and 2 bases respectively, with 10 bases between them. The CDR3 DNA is TGTGCCAGCAAAGGGGACTTCACAGATACGCAGTATTTT. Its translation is CASKGDFTDTQYF.

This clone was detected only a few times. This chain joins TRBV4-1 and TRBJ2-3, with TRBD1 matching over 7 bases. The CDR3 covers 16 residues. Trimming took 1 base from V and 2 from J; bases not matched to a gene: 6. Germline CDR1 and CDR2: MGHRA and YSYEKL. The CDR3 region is CASSQGGGLTTDTQYF. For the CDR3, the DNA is TGCGCCAGCAGCCAAGGAGGGGGCCTTACCACAGATACGCAGTATTTT.

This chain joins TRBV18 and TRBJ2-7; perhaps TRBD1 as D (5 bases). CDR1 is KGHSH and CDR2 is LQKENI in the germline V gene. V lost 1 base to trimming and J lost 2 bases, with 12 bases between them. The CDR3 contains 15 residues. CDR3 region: CASSPRAGNPYEQYF. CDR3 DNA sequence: TGTGCCAGCTCACCACGGGCAGGGAACCCCTACGAGCAGTACTTC.

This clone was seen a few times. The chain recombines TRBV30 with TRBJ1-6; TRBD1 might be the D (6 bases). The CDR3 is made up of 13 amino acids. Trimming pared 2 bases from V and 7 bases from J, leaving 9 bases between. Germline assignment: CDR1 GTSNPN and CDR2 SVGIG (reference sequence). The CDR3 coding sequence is TGTGCCTGGAGTCAGGGGCCGAATTCACCCCTCCACTTT. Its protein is CAWSQGPNSPLHF. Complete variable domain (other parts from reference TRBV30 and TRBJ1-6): SQTIHQWPATLVQPVGSPLSLECTVEGTSNPNLYWYRQAAGRGLQLLFYSVGIGQISSEVPQNLSASRPQDRQFILSSKKLLLSDSGFYLCAWSQGPNSPLHFGNGTRLTVT.

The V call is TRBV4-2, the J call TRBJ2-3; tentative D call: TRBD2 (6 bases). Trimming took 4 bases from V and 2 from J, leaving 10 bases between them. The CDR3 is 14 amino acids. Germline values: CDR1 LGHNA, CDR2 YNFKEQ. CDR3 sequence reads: CASSRSGDTDTQYF. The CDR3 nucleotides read TGTGCCAGCAGCCGATCGGGGGACACAGATACGCAGTATTTT.

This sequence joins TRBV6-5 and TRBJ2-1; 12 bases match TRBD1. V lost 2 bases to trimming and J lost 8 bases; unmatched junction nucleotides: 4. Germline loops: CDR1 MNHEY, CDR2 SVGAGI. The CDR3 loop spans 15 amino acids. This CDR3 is CASSYGDRGRDEQFF. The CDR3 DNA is TGTGCCAGCAGTTACGGGGACAGGGGGCGCGATGAGCAGTTCTTC.

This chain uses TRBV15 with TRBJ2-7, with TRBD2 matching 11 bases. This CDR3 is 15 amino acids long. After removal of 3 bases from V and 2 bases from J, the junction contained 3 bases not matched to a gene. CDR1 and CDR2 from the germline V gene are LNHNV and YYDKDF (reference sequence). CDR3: CATSSSGGATYEQYF. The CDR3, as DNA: TGTGCCACCAGCAGTAGCGGGGGGGCCACCTACGAGCAGTACTTC.

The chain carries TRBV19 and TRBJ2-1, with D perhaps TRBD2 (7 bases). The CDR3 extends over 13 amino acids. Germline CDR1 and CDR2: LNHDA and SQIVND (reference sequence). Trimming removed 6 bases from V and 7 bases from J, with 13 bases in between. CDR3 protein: CASRTKGGNEQFF. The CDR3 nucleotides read TGTGCCAGTAGGACCAAGGGGGGGAATGAGCAGTTCTTC.

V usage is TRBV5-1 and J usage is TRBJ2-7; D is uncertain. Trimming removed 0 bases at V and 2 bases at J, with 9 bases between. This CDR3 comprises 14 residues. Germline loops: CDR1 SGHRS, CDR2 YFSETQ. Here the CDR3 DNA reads TGCGCCAGCAGCTTGGGACTCCCTCCCTACGAGCAGTACTTC. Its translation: CASSLGLPPYEQYF.

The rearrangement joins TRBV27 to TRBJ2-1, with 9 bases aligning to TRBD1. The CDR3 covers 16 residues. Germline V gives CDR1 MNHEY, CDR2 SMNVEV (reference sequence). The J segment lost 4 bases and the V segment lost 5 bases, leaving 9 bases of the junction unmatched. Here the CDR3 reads CASSQPGTGSYNEQFF. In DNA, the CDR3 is TGTGCCAGCAGTCAACCCGGGACAGGGTCGTACAATGAGCAGTTCTTC.

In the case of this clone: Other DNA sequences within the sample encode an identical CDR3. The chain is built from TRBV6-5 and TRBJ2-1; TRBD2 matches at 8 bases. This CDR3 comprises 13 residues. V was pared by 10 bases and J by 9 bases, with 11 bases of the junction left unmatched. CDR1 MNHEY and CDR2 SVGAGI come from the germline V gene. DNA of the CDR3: TGTGCCACCGGCGAGCGGGGGCTAGGTGAGCAGTTCTTC. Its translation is CATGERGLGEQFF.

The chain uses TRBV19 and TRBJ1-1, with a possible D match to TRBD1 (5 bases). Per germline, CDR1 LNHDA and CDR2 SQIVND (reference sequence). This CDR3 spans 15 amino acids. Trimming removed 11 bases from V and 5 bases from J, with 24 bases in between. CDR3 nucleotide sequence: TGTGCCGTACCGTCGCGGAGGCTCGGGGGGACTGAAGCTTTCTTT. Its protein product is CAVPSRRLGGTEAFF.

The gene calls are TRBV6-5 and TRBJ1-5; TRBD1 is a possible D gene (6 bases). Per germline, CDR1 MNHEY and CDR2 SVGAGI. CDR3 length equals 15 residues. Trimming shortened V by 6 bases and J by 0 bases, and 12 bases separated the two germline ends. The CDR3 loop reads CASRPGGASNQPQHF. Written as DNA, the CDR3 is TGTGCCAGCAGACCGGGGGGGGCTAGCAATCAGCCCCAGCATTTT.

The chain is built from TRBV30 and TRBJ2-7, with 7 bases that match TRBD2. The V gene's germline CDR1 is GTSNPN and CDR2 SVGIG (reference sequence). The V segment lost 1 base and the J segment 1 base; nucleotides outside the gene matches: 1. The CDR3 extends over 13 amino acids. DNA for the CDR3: TGTGCCTGGAGTGGGCGGGGGTCCTACGAGCAGTACTTC. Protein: CAWSGRGSYEQYF.

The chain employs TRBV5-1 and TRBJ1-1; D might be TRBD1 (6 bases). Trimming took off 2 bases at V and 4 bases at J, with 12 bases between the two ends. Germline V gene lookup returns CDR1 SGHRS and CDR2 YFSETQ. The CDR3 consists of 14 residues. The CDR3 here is CASSFDRWGTEAFF. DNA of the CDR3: TGCGCCAGCAGCTTTGACAGGTGGGGCACTGAAGCTTTCTTT.

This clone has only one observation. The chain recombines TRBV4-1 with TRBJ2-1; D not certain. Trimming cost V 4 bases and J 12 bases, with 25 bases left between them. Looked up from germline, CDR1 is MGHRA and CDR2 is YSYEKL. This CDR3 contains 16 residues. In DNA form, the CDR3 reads TGCGCCAGCAGCCTTACTCCTCTTCCGACAAGTCTCGGGCAGTTCTTC. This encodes CASSLTPLPTSLGQFF.

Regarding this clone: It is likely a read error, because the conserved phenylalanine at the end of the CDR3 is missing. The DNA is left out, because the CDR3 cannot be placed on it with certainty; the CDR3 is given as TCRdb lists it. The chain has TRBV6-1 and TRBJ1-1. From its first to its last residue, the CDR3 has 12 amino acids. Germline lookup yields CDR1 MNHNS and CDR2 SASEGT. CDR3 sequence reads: CASSEWGGPWEG.

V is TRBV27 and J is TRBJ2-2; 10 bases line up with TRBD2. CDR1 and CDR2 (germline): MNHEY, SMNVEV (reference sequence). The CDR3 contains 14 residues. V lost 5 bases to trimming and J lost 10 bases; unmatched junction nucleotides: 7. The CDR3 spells CASSHRSGGAELFF. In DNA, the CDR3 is TGTGCCAGCAGTCACCGGAGCGGGGGGGCGGAGCTGTTTTTT.

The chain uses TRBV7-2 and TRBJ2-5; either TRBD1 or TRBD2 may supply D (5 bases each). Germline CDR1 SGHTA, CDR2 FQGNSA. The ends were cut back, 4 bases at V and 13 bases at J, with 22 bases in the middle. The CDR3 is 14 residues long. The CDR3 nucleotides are TGTGCCAGCAGCTCCCTGGGAGCCCTCGGAAGGGGGTACTTC. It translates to CASSSLGALGRGYF.

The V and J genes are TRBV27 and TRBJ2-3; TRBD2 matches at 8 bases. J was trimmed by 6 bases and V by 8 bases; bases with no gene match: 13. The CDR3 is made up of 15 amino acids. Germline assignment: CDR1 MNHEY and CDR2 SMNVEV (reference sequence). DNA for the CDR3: TGTGCCAGCCGGTCAGCGGGGGCTAAAGGGGATACGCAGTATTTT. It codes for CASRSAGAKGDTQYF.

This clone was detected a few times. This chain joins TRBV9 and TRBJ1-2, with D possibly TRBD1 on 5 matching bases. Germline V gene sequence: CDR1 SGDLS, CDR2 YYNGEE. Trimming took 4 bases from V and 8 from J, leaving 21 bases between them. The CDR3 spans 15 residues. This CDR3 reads CASSQNLPGLRGYTF. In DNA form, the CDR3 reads TGTGCCAGCAGCCAGAACCTCCCGGGACTCCGGGGCTACACCTTC.

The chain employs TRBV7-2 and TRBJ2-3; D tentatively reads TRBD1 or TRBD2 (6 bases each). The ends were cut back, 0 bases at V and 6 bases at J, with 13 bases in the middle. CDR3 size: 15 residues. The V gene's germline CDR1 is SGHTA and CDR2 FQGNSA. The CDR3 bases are TGTGCCAGCAGCTTAGCGGGGGGCCTGGCGGATACGCAGTATTTT. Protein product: CASSLAGGLADTQYF.

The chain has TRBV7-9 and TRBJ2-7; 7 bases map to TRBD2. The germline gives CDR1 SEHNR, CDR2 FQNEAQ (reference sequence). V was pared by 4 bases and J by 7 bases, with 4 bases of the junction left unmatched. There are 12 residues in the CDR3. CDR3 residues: CASSSQAGEQYF. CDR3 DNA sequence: TGTGCCAGCAGCTCCCAAGCGGGGGAGCAGTACTTC.

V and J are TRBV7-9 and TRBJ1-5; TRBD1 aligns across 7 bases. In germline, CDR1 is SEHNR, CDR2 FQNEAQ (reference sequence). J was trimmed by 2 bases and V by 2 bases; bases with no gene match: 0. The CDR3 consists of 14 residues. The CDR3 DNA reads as TGTGCCAGCAGCTTAACAGGGGGCAATCAGCCCCAGCATTTT. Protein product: CASSLTGGNQPQHF.

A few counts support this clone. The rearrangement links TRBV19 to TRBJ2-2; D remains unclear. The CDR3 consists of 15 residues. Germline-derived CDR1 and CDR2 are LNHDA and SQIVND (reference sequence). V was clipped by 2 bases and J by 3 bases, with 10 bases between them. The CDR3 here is CASSIQTRYTGELFF. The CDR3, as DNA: TGTGCCAGTAGTATACAGACAAGATACACCGGGGAGCTGTTTTTT.

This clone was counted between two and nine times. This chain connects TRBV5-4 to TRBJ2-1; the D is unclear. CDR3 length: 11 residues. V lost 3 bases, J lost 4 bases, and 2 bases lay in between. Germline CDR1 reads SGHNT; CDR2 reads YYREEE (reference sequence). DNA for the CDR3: TGTGCCAGCAGCTCATACAATGAGCAGTTCTTC. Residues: CASSSYNEQFF.

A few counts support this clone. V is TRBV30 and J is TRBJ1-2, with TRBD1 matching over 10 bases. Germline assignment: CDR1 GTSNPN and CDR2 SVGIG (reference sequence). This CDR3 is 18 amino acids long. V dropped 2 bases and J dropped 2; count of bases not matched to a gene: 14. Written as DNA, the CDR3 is TGTGCCTGGAGTACCCCCTGGGACAGGGGCCCGCTCAACTATGGCTACACCTTC. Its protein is CAWSTPWDRGPLNYGYTF.

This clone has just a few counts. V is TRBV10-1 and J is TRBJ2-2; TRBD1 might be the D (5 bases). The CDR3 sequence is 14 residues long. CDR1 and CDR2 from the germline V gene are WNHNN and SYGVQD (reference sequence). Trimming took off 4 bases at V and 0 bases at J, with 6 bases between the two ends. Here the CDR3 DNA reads TGCGCCAGCAGTGCACAGGCGAACACCGGGGAGCTGTTTTTT. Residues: CASSAQANTGELFF.

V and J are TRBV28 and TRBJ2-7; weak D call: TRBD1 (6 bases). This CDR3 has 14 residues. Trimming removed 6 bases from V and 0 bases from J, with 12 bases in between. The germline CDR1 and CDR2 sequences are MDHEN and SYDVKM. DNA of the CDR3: TGTGCCAGCAGCCGACAGGAGAGCTCCTACGAGCAGTACTTC. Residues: CASSRQESSYEQYF. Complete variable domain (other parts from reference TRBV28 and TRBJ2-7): DVKVTQSSRYLVKRTGEKVFLECVQDMDHENMFWYRQDPGLGLRLIYFSYDVKMKEKGDIPEGYSVSREKKERFSLILESASTNQTSMYLCASSRQESSYEQYFGPGTRLTVT.

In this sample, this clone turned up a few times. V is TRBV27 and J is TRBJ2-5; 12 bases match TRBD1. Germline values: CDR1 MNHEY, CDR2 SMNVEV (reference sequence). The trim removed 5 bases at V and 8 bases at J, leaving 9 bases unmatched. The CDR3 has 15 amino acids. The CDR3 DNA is TGTGCCAGCAGTAACCTTCCGGGACAGGGGGCTACCCAGTACTTC. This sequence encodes CASSNLPGQGATQYF.